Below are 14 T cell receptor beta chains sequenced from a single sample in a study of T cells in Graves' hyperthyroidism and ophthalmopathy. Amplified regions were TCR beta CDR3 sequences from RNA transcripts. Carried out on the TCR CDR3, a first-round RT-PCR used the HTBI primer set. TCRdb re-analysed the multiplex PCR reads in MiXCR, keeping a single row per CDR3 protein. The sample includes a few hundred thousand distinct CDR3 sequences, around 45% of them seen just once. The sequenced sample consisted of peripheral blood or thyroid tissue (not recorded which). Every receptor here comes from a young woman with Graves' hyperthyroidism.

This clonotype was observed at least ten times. CDR3 amino acids: CSANRGYEQYF. The CDR3 DNA sequence: TGCAGTGCTAACAGGGGTTACGAGCAGTACTTC. The genes are TRBV20-1 and TRBJ2-7; 7 nucleotides agree with TRBD1. V lost 4 bases, J lost 4 bases, and 1 base stayed unmatched. CDR3 length: 11 amino acids. Per germline, CDR1 DFQATT and CDR2 SNEGSKA (reference sequence).

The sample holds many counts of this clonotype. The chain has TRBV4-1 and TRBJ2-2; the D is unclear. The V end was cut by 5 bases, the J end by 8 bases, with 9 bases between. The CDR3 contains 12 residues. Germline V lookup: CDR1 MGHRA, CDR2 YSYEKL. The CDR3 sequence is CASSRAGGELFF. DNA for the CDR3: TGCGCCAGCAGCAGGGCAGGAGGGGAGCTGTTTTTT.

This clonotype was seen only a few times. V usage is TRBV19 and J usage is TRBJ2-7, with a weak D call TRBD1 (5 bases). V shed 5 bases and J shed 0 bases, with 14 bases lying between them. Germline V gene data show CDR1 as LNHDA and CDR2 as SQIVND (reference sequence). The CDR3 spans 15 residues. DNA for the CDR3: TGTGCCAGTAGTCCCTACAGGCAGAGCTCCTACGAGCAGTACTTC. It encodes CASSPYRQSSYEQYF.

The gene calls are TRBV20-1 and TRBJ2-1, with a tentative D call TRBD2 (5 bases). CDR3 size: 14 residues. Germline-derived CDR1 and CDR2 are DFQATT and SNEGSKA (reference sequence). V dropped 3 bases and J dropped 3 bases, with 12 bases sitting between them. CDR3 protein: CSASASGIYNEQFF. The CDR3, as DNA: TGCAGTGCTAGTGCTTCCGGGATCTACAATGAGCAGTTCTTC.

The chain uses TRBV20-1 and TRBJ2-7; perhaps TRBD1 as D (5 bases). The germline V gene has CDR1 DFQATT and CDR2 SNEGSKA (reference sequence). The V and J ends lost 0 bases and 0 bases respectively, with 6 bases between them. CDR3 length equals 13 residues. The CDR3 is CSAREQDSYEQYF. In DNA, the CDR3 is TGCAGTGCTAGAGAACAGGACTCCTACGAGCAGTACTTC.

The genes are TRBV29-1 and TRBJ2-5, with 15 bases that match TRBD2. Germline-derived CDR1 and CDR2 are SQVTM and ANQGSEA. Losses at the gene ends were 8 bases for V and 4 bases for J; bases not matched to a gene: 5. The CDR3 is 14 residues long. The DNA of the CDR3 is TGCAGCAGTTCGGGACTAGCGGGAGGAGAGACCCAGTACTTC. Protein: CSSSGLAGGETQYF.

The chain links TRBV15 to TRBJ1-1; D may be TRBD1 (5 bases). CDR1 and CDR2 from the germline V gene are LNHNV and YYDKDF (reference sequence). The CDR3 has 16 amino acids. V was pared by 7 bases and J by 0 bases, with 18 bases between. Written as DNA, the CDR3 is TGTGCCACCATCCTGGGCGGGGGGGTTGTGAACACTGAAGCTTTCTTT. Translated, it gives CATILGGGVVNTEAFF.

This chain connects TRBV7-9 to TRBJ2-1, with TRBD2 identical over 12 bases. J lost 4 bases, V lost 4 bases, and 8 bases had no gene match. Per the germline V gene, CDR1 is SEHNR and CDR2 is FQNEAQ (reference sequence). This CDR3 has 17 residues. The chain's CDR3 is CASSSRPLAGGYNEQFF. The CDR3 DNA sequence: TGTGCCAGCAGCTCCCGCCCACTAGCGGGGGGATACAATGAGCAGTTCTTC.

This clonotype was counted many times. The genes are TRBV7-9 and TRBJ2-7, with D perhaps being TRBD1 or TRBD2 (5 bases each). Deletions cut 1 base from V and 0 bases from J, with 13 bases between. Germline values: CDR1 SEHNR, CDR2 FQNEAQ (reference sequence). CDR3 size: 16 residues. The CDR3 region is CASSLVGDRNSYEQYF. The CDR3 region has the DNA TGTGCCAGCAGCTTAGTGGGGGACCGAAACTCCTACGAGCAGTACTTC.

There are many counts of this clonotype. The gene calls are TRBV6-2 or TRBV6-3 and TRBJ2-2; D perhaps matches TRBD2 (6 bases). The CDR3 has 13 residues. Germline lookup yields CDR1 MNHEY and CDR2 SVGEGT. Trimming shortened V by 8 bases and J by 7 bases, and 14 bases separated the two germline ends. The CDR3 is CASVDQEGGELFF. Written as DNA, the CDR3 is TGTGCCAGCGTAGATCAGGAGGGCGGGGAGCTGTTTTTT.

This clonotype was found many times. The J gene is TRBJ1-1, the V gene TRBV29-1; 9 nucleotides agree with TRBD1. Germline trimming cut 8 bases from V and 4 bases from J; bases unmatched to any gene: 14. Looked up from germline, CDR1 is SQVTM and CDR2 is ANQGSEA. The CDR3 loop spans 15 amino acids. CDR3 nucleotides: TGCAGCCCATGGGACAGGGAACAATTCAGCACTGAAGCTTTCTTT. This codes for CSPWDREQFSTEAFF.

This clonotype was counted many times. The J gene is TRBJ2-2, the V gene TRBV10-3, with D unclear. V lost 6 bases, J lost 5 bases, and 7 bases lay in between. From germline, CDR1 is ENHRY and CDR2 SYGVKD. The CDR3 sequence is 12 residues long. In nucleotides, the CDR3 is TGTGCCATCAGGCTGTTAACCGGGGAGCTGTTTTTT. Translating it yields CAIRLLTGELFF.

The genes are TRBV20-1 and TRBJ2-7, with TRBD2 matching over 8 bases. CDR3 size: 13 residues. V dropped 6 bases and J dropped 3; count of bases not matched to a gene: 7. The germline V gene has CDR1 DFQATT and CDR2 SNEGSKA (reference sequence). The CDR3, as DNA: TGCAGTGCGAGGAAAAGCGGGGGCTACGAGCAGTACTTC. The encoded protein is CSARKSGGYEQYF.

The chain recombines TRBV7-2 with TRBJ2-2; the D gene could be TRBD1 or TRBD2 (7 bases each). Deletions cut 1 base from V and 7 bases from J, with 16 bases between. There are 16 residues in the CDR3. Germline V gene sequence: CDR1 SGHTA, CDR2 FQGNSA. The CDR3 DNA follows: TGTGCCAGCAGCTTAGACAGGGGAGGGACGTACGGGGAGCTGTTTTTT. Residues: CASSLDRGGTYGELFF.